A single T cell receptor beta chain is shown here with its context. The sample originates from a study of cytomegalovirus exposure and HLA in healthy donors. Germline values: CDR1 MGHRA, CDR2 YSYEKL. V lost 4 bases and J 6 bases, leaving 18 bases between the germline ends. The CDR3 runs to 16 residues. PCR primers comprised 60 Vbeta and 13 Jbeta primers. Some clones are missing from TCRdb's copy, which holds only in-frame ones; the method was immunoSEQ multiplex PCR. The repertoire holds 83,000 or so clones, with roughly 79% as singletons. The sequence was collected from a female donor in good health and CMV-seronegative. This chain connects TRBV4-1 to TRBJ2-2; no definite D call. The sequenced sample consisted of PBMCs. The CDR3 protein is CASSPPGRVGSGELFF. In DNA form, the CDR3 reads TGCGCCAGCAGCCCCCCTGGGCGCGTTGGTTCCGGGGAGCTGTTTTTT.